Listed below are T cell receptor beta chains from one sample, sequenced in a study of blood T cell repertoires in COVID-19. Sequenced by immunoSEQ multiplex PCR; TCRdb stores in-frame clones only, minus some. The table shows 45,000 to 55,000 clones, with around four fifths occurring only once. Sequences were obtained from peripheral blood. The receptors derive from a man between 45 and 60 years old with acute or convalescent COVID-19. Each CDR3 is given with its conserved first and last residue. Fields, in order: V gene, clone size, J gene, D gene, CDR3 DNA, CDR3 protein. The D gene is left open where the match is weak. Only part of the rows carry a size: once, few, many, or a class if the clone is expanded.

TRBV10-3,NA,TRBJ2-5,TRBD2,TGTGCCATCAGTGCTCAGCGGGAGAGTCAAGAGACCCAGTACTTC,CAISAQRESQETQYF
TRBV29-1,NA,TRBJ1-3,NA,TGCAGCGTGGCAGACAGAGAAACCGGTGGAAACACCATATATTTT,CSVADRETGGNTIYF
TRBV9,NA,TRBJ1-1,TRBD1,TGTGCCAGCAGCGACGGGGACAGGCCTACTGAAGCTTTCTTT,CASSDGDRPTEAFF
TRBV24-1,once,TRBJ2-5,NA,TGTGCCACCTCTCGAAGGGGGGGGCAGACCCAGTACTTC,CATSRRGGQTQYF
TRBV29-1,once,TRBJ1-1,NA,TGCAGCGTTGAGCGGGGGTTCACTGAAGCTTTCTTT,CSVERGFTEAFF
TRBV19,NA,TRBJ2-6,NA,TGTGCCAGTAGTACATACACCTCTGGGGCCAACGTCCTGACTTTC,CASSTYTSGANVLTF
TRBV5-1,NA,TRBJ2-1,TRBD2,TGCGCCAGCAGTTTTGGACTAGCGGGCGACCTCAATGAGCAGTTCTTC,CASSFGLAGDLNEQFF
TRBV30,NA,TRBJ1-1,NA,TGTGCCTGGTCCCTGGGGGGGTTGAACACTGAAGCTTTCTTT,CAWSLGGLNTEAFF
TRBV3-1/TRBV3-2,NA,TRBJ1-1,TRBD1,TGTGCCAGCAGCTCTTATTCAGGGGGCACTGAAGCTTTCTTT,CASSSYSGGTEAFF
TRBV18,NA,TRBJ1-1,TRBD1,TGTGCCAGCTCACCGCGGCAGGGGGCGAGTAACACTGAAGCTTTCTTT,CASSPRQGASNTEAFF
TRBV11-1,NA,TRBJ2-7,TRBD2,TGTGCCAGCAGCCCGGGACTAGCGATCTCCTACGAGCAGTACTTC,CASSPGLAISYEQYF
TRBV6-2/TRBV6-3,NA,TRBJ1-1,NA,TGTGCCAGCAGTTACTGGAGGTCTGAAGCTTTCTTT,CASSYWRSEAFF
TRBV29-1,NA,TRBJ2-1,TRBD2,TGCAGCGTTGAAGACCCCTATATAGTAGCGGGCGATGAGCAGTTCTTC,CSVEDPYIVAGDEQFF
TRBV5-1,NA,TRBJ2-7,TRBD2,TGCGCCAGCAGCTTGGCTAGCGGGAGCATTTCCGAGCAGTACTTC,CASSLASGSISEQYF
TRBV6-5,NA,TRBJ2-5,NA,TGTGCCAACCTATCCCTAGAGACCCAGTACTTC,CANLSLETQYF
TRBV4-1,NA,TRBJ2-3,NA,TGCGCCAGCAGCCAAGTAGGATCAGGTACGCAGTATTTT,CASSQVGSGTQYF
TRBV11-2,NA,TRBJ2-7,TRBD1,TGTGCCAGCAGCTCCACTCGGACAGGAACGATATCCTACGAGCAGTACTTC,CASSSTRTGTISYEQYF
TRBV9,NA,TRBJ2-4,TRBD2,TGTGCCAGCAGCGAGAAGGGACTAGCGGGAGGGCCGGAAAACATTCAGTACTTC,CASSEKGLAGGPENIQYF
TRBV28,NA,TRBJ1-1,TRBD1,TGTGCCAGCCGGGACAGGGTGAACACTGAAGCTTTCTTT,CASRDRVNTEAFF
TRBV19,NA,TRBJ2-3,NA,TGTGCCAGTAGTACCCATGACTCCTACACAGATACGCAGTATTTT,CASSTHDSYTDTQYF
TRBV10-3,NA,TRBJ2-3,TRBD2,TGTGCCATCAGTGGGACTAGCGGGGGGTTTAGCACAGATACGCAGTATTTT,CAISGTSGGFSTDTQYF
TRBV18,NA,TRBJ2-2,TRBD1,TGTGCCAGCTCACCACGACAGGGGGACACCGGGGAGCTGTTTTTT,CASSPRQGDTGELFF
TRBV24-1,NA,TRBJ1-5,NA,TGTGCCACCAGTGACACCCAACCGGATCAGCCCCAGCATTTT,CATSDTQPDQPQHF
TRBV9,NA,TRBJ1-3,NA,TGTGCCAGCAGCGTACATCAGGGAAACACCATATATTTT,CASSVHQGNTIYF